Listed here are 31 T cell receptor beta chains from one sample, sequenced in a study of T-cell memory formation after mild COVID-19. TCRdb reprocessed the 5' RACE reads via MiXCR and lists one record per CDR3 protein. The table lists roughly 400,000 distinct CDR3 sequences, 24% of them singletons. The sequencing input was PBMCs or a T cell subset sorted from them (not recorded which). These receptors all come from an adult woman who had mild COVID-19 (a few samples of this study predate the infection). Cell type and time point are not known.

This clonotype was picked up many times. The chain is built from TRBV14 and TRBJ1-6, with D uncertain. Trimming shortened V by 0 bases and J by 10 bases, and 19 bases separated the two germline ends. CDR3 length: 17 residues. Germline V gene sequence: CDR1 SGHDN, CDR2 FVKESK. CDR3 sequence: CASSQDITHRLGSPLHF. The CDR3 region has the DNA TGTGCCAGCAGCCAAGATATAACCCACCGACTGGGATCACCCCTCCACTTT.

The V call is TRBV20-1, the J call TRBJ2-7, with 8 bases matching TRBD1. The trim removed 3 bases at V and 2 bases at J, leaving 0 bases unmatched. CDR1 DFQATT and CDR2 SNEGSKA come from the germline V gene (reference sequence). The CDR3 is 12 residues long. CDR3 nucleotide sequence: TGCAGTGCTAGGGACAGGGCCTACGAGCAGTACTTC. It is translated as CSARDRAYEQYF.

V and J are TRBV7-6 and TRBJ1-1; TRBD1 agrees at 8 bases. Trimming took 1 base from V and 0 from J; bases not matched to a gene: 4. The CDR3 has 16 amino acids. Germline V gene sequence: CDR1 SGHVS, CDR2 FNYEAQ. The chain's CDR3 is CASSLGQGKLNTEAFF. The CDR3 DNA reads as TGTGCCAGCAGCTTAGGACAGGGGAAACTGAACACTGAAGCTTTCTTT.

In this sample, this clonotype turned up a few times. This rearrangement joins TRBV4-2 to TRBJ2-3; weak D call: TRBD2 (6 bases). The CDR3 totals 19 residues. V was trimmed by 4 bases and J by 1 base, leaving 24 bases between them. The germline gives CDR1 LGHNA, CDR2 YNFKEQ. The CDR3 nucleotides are TGTGCCAGCAGCCTTCCGGAGGGGCAGGCGGCTTTAGGCACAGATACGCAGTATTTT. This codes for CASSLPEGQAALGTDTQYF.

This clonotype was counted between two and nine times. Written as DNA, the CDR3 is TGTGCCAGCAGCTTGGGCAGGGGGCGAACTAATGAAAAACTGTTTTTT. Translating gives CASSLGRGRTNEKLFF. The rearrangement joins TRBV7-8 to TRBJ1-4, with TRBD1 identical over 8 bases. Per the germline V gene, CDR1 is SGHVS and CDR2 is FQNEAQ. The CDR3 is 16 amino acids. V lost 3 bases and J lost 1; bases outside the gene matches: 4.

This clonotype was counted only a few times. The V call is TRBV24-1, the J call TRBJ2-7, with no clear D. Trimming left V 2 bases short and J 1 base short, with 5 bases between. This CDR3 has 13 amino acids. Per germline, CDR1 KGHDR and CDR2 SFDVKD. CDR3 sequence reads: CATSDWGSYEQYF. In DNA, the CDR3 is TGTGCCACCAGTGATTGGGGTTCCTACGAGCAGTACTTC.

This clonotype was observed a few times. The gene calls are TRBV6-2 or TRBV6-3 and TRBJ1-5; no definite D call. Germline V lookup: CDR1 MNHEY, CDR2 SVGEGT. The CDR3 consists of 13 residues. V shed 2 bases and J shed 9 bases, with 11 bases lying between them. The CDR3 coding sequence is TGTGCCAGCAGTTACGGGGATGCGTTGCCCCAGCATTTT. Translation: CASSYGDALPQHF.

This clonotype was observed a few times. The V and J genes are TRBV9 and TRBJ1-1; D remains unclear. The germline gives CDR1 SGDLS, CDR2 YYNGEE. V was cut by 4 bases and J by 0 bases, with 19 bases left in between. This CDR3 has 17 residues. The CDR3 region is CASSPSRRSWMNTEAFF. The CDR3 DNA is TGTGCCAGCAGCCCCTCTAGGCGATCATGGATGAACACTGAAGCTTTCTTT.

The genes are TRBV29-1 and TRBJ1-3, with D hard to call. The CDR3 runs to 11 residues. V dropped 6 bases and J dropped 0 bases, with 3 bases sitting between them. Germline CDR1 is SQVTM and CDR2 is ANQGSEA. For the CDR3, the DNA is TGCAGCGTCAACTCTGGAAACACCATATATTTT. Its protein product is CSVNSGNTIYF.

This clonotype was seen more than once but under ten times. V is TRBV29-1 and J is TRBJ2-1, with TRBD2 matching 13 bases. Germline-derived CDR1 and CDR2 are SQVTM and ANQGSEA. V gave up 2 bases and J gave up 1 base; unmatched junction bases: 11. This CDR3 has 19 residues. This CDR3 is CSVESWWTSGSRSYNEQFF. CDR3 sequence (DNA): TGCAGCGTTGAATCGTGGTGGACTAGCGGGAGTAGGTCCTACAATGAGCAGTTCTTC.

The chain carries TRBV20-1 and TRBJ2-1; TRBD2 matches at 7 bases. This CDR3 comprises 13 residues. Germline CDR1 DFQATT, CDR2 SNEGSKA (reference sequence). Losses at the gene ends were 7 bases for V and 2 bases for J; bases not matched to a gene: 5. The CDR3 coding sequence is TGCAGTGGGGGGGGGATCCCCTACAATGAGCAGTTCTTC. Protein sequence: CSGGGIPYNEQFF.

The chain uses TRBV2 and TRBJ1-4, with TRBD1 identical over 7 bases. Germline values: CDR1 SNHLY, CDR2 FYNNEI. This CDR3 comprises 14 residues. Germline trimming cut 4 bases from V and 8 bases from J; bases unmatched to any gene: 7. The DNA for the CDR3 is TGTGCCAGCAGTGTCCAGGGGACAGAAGAAAAACTGTTTTTT. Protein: CASSVQGTEEKLFF.

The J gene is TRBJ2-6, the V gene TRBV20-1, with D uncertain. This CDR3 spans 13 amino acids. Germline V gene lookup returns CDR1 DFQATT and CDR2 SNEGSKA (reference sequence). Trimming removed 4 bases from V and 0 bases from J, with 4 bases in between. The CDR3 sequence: CSATHSGANVLTF. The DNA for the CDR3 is TGCAGTGCTACGCACTCTGGGGCCAACGTCCTGACTTTC.

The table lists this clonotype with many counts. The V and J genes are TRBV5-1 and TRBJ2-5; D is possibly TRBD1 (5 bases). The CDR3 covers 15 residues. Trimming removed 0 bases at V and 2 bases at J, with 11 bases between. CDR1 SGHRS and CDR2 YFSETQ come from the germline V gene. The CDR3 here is CASSLVAGQQETQYF. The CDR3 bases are TGCGCCAGCAGCTTGGTGGCAGGGCAACAAGAGACCCAGTACTTC.

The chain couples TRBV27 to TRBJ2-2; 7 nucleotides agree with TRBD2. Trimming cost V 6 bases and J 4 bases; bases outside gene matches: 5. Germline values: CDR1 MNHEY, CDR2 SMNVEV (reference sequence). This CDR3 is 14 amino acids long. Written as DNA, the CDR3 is TGTGCCAGCAGGAGGGACTACCGCACCGGGGAGCTGTTTTTT. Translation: CASRRDYRTGELFF.

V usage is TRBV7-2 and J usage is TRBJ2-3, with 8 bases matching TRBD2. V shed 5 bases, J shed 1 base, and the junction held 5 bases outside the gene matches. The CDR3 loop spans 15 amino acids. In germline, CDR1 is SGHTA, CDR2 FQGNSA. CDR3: CASSIDGRGTDTQYF. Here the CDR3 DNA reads TGTGCCAGCAGCATTGACGGGAGGGGCACAGATACGCAGTATTTT.

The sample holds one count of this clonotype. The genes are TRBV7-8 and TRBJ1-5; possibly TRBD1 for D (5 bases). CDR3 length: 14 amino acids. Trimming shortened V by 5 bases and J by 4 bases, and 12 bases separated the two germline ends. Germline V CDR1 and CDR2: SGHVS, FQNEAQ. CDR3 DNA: TGTGCCAGCAGCCCCTGGGGGGTAAATCAGCCCCAGCATTTT. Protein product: CASSPWGVNQPQHF.

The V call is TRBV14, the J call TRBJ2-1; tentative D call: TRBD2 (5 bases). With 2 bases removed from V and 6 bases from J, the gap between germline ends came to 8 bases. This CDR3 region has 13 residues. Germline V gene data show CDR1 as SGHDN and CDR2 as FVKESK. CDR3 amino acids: CASSQTRANEQFF. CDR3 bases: TGTGCCAGCAGCCAAACTAGGGCCAATGAGCAGTTCTTC.

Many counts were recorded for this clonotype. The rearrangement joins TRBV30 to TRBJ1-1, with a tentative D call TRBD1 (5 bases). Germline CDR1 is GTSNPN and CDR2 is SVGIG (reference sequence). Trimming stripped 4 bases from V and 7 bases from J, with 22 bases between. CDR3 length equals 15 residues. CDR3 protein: CAWISPRRGTNEAFF. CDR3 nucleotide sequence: TGTGCCTGGATCTCACCTCGACGAGGGACGAATGAAGCTTTCTTT.

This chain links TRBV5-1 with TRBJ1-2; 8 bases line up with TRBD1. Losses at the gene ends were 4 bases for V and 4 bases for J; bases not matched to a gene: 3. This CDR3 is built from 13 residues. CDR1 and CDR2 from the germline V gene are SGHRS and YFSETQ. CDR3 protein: CASSHGQGYGYTF. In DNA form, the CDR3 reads TGCGCCAGCAGCCACGGACAGGGCTATGGCTACACCTTC.

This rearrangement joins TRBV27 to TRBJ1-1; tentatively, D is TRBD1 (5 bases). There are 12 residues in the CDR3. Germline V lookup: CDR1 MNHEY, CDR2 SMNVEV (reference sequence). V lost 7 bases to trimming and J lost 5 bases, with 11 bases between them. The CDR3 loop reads CASIGGVTEAFF. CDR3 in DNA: TGTGCCAGCATCGGAGGGGTGACTGAAGCTTTCTTT.

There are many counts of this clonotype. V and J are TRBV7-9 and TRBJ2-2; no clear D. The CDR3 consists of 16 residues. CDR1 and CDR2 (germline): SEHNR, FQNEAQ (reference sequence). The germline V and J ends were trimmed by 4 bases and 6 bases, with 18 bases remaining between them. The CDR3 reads CASSSPDGASSGELFF. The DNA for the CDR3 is TGTGCCAGCAGCTCACCGGACGGAGCCTCCTCCGGGGAGCTGTTTTTT.

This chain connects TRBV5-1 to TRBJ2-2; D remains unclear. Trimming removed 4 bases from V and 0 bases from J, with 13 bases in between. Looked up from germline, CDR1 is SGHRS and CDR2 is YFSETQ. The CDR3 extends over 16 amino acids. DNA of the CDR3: TGCGCCAGCAGCACTGGCACGGCCACGAACACCGGGGAGCTGTTTTTT. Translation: CASSTGTATNTGELFF.

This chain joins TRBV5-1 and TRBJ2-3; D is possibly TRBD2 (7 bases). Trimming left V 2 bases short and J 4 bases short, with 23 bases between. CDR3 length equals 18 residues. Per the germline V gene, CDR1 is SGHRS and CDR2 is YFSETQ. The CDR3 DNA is TGCGCCAGCAGCTTTTCATTAGGGGGGGCCAACGTCGCAGATACGCAGTATTTT. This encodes CASSFSLGGANVADTQYF.

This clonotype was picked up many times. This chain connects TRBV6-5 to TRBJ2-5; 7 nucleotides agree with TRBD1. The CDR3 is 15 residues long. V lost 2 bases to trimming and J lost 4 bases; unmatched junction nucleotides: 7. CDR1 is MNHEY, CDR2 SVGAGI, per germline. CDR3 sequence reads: CASSYGTGASETQYF. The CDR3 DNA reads TGTGCCAGCAGTTACGGCACAGGGGCATCAGAGACCCAGTACTTC.

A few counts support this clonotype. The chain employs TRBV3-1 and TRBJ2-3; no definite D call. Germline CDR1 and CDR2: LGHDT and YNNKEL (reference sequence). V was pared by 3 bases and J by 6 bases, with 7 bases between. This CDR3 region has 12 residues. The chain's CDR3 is CASSHTRDTQYF. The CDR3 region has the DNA TGTGCCAGCAGCCACACACGGGATACGCAGTATTTT.

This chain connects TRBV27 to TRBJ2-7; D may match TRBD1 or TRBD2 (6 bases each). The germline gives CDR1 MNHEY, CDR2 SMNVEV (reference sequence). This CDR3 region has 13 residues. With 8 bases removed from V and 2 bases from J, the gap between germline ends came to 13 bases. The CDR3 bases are TGTGCCAGCGGTAGGAGGGGGACCTACGAGCAGTACTTC. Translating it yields CASGRRGTYEQYF.

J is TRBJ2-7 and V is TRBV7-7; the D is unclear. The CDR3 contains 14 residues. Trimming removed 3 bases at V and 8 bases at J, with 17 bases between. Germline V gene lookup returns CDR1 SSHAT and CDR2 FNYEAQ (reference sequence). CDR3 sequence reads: CASSFSDGSSKQYF. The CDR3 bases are TGTGCCAGCAGCTTTTCGGACGGTTCTTCTAAGCAGTACTTC.

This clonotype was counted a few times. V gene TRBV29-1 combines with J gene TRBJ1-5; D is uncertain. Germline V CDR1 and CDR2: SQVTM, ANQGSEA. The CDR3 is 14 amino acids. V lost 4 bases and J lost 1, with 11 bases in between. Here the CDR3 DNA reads TGCAGCGTTGTTAGTGCTTCCAGCAATCAGCCCCAGCATTTT. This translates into CSVVSASSNQPQHF.

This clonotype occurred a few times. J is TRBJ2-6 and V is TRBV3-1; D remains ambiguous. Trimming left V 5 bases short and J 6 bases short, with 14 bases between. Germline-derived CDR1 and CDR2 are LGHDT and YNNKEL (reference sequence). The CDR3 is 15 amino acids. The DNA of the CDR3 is TGTGCCAGCAGCTTCCACGGGTACGAGGCCAACGTCCTGACTTTC. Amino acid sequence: CASSFHGYEANVLTF.

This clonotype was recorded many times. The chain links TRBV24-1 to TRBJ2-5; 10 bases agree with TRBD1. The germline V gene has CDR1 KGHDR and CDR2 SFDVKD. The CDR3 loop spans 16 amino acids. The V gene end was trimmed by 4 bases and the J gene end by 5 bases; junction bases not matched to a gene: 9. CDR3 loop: CATSDPLTGGGETQYF. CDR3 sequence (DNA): TGTGCCACCAGTGACCCCCTGACAGGGGGCGGTGAGACCCAGTACTTC.